Shown below are 12 T cell receptor beta chains from a single sample sequenced in a study of blood T cell repertoires in COVID-19. Only in-frame clones appear in the TCRdb table, and some are missing; sequencing was by immunoSEQ multiplex PCR. The sample holds over 200,000 clones, about nine tenths seen once. Sequencing used peripheral blood. All receptors come from a woman between 55 and 75 years old with acute or convalescent COVID-19.

This clone was found once. The chain couples TRBV28 to TRBJ2-7; 7 positions match TRBD2. The CDR3 length is 13 residues. In germline, CDR1 is MDHEN, CDR2 SYDVKM. The V segment lost 7 bases and the J segment 4 bases; nucleotides outside the gene matches: 7. The CDR3 nucleotides read TGTGCCAGCAACGGCGGGAGCCTATACGAGCAGTACTTC. This gives the protein CASNGGSLYEQYF.

This chain uses TRBV25-1 with TRBJ2-2; a weak D match, TRBD1 (6 bases). Germline values: CDR1 MGHDK, CDR2 SYGVNS. The CDR3 loop spans 15 amino acids. Trimming stripped 4 bases from V and 4 bases from J, with 13 bases between. The DNA of the CDR3 is TGTGCCAGCAGTGCCACAGGGAAGGGCACCGGGGAGCTGTTTTTT. It encodes CASSATGKGTGELFF.

The rearrangement uses TRBV30 and TRBJ1-2; 8 bases align to TRBD1. The junction had 17 bases not matched to a gene; V was cut back by 5 bases and J by 6 bases. The CDR3 sequence is 16 residues long. In germline, CDR1 is GTSNPN, CDR2 SVGIG (reference sequence). The CDR3 bases are TGTGCCTGGCACATATTGCGGACAGGGCGGGTCGATGGCTACACCTTC. Translation gives CAWHILRTGRVDGYTF.

This rearrangement joins TRBV30 to TRBJ2-7; 9 positions agree with TRBD2. Germline trimming cut 5 bases from V and 1 base from J; bases unmatched to any gene: 9. The CDR3 is made up of 15 amino acids. The germline CDR1 and CDR2 sequences are GTSNPN and SVGIG (reference sequence). CDR3 sequence (DNA): TGTGCCTGGGCGGGCTTAGCGGGGGCGTCCTACGAGCAGTACTTC. Translating gives CAWAGLAGASYEQYF.

At least ten counts were recorded for this clone. This chain connects TRBV4-2 to TRBJ2-1; 12 bases are shared with TRBD2. Germline V gives CDR1 LGHNA, CDR2 YNFKEQ. CDR3 size: 16 residues. The V and J ends lost 2 bases and 6 bases, in that order; junction bases with no gene match: 5. The CDR3 nucleotides are TGTGCCAGCAGCCAACAGGCTAGCGGGAGGGGCAATGAGCAGTTCTTC. Its protein is CASSQQASGRGNEQFF.

V gene TRBV7-8 combines with J gene TRBJ1-6, with D unresolved. The V end lost 0 bases, the J end lost 10 bases, and 10 bases lay between the germline ends. CDR3 length: 14 residues. CDR1 and CDR2 (germline): SGHVS, FQNEAQ. Here the CDR3 reads CASSLAMATSPLHF. The CDR3 DNA reads TGTGCCAGCAGCTTAGCGATGGCCACCTCACCCCTCCACTTT.

The V gene is TRBV7-2, the J gene TRBJ1-1; D is ambiguous. The V gene's germline CDR1 is SGHTA and CDR2 FQGNSA. Trimming left V 0 bases short and J 0 bases short, with 8 bases between. The CDR3 spans 15 residues. CDR3 loop: CASSLAPGMNTEAFF. CDR3 coding DNA: TGTGCCAGCAGCTTAGCGCCCGGTATGAACACTGAAGCTTTCTTT.

V usage is TRBV27 and J usage is TRBJ1-2; D is unresolved. V dropped 0 bases and J dropped 7 bases, with 18 bases sitting between them. CDR1 and CDR2 from the germline V gene are MNHEY and SMNVEV (reference sequence). This CDR3 contains 16 residues. The CDR3 sequence: CASSLSGVLLTIGYTF. The CDR3 DNA is TGTGCCAGCAGTTTATCGGGAGTTCTCCTAACTATTGGCTACACCTTC.

The chain joins TRBV6-1 to TRBJ1-2, with 7 bases matching TRBD1. This CDR3 has 16 residues. CDR1 and CDR2 from the germline V gene are MNHNS and SASEGT. The junction had 7 bases not matched to a gene; V was cut back by 2 bases and J by 1 base. The CDR3 sequence is CASSEPRDRYNYGYTF. The DNA for the CDR3 is TGTGCCAGCAGTGAACCCCGGGACAGATATAACTATGGCTACACCTTC.

This clone came up once. In nucleotides, the CDR3 is TGTGCCAGCAGCTTAAATCTGGGGGCCCGCTATGGTGAGCAGTTCTTC. This encodes CASSLNLGARYGEQFF. The V gene is TRBV7-9, the J gene TRBJ2-1; perhaps TRBD1 as D (6 bases). The V gene lost 2 bases and the J gene lost 9 bases, with 20 bases spanning the gap. In germline, CDR1 is SEHNR, CDR2 FQNEAQ (reference sequence). CDR3 length: 16 amino acids.

This chain links TRBV29-1 with TRBJ2-5; a weak D match, TRBD1 (5 bases). The CDR3 spans 13 residues. V lost 7 bases and J lost 2, with 14 bases in between. Germline V gene lookup returns CDR1 SQVTM and CDR2 ANQGSEA. The CDR3 protein is CSAQGPNQETQYF. The CDR3 DNA follows: TGCAGCGCTCAGGGCCCGAATCAAGAGACCCAGTACTTC.

The genes are TRBV4-1 and TRBJ1-3; no definite D call. The CDR3 extends over 17 amino acids. Germline CDR1 reads MGHRA; CDR2 reads YSYEKL. The V end lost 1 base, the J end lost 0 bases, and 13 bases lay between the germline ends. The DNA for the CDR3 is TGCGCCAGCAGCCAAGTGCCCGGGAGATTCTCTGGAAACACCATATATTTT. This encodes CASSQVPGRFSGNTIYF.